This T cell receptor beta chain was sequenced in a study of cytomegalovirus exposure and HLA in healthy donors. Whole-study findings and limits: Later analysis showed most CMV-associated TCR beta chains appearing HLA-restricted. Prior analysis indicated that the majority of TCR beta V segments exhibited productivity approximately 87% or approximately 30% of the time.

Germline loops: CDR1 MNHEY, CDR2 SVGAGI. Trimming cost V 0 bases and J 6 bases; bases outside gene matches: 3. This CDR3 has 14 residues. Amplification used 60 Vbeta primers and 13 Jbeta primers. Using immunoSEQ multiplex PCR, the repertoire was profiled, and TCRdb retains in-frame clones only, with some absent. The repertoire holds 65,000 to 70,000 clones, with roughly 70% as singletons. About this clone itself: Its antigen is unknown.

The TCR sequence derives from a woman younger than 45 in good health and CMV-seronegative. The gene calls are TRBV6-5 and TRBJ2-5; 8 bases are shared with TRBD1. The material sequenced was PBMCs. In nucleotides, the CDR3 is TGTGCCAGCAGTTACTCGACAGGGGAGAAGACCCAGTACTTC. Encoded protein: CASSYSTGEKTQYF.